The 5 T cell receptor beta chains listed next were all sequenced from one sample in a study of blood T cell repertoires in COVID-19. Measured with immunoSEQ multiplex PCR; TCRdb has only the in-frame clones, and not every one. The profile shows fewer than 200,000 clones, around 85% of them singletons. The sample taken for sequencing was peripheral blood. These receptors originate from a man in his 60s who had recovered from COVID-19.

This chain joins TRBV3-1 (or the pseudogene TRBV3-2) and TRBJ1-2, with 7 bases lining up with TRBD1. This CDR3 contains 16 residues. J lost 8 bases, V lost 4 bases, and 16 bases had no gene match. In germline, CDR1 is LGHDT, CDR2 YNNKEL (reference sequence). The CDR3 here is CASSRTRTGKGHGYTF. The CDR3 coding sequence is TGTGCCAGCAGCCGAACAAGGACAGGAAAAGGGCACGGCTACACCTTC.

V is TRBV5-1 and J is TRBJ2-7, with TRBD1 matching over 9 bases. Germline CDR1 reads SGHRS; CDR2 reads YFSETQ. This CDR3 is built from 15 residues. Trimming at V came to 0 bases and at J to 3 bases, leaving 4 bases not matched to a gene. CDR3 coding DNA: TGCGCCAGCAGCTTGGGGACAGGGGAACTCTACGAGCAGTACTTC. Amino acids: CASSLGTGELYEQYF.

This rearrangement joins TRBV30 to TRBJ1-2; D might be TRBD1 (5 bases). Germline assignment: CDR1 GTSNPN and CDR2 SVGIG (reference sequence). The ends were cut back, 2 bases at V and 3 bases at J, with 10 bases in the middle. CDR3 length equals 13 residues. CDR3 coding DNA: TGTGCCTGGAGTCAGGGAGGAGACTATGGCTACACCTTC. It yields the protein CAWSQGGDYGYTF.

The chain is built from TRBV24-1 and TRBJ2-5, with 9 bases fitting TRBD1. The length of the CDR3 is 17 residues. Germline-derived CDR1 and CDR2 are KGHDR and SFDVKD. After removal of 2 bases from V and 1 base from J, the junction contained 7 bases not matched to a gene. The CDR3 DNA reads TGTGCCACCAGTGATTCTTCCGGGACAGGGTTCCAAGAGACCCAGTACTTC. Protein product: CATSDSSGTGFQETQYF.

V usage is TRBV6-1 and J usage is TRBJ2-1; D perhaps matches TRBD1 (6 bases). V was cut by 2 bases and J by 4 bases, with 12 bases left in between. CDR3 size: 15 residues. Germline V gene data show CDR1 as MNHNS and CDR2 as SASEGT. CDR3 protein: CASSEMDSSYNEQFF. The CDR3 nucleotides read TGTGCCAGCAGTGAAATGGACAGTTCTTACAATGAGCAGTTCTTC.